The rows below give T cell receptor beta chains drawn from one sample of a study of human T cells and chemical hapten exposure. TCRdb ran MiXCR on the RACE reads and lists one entry per CDR3 protein. The sample records around 120,000 distinct CDR3 sequences, 12% to 15% being singletons. The source was whole blood, collected in connection with sensitization to the hapten diphenylcyclopropenone (DPC). These receptors were obtained from a young man with alopecia areata. Some clones in this sample may be carry-over from other donors' samples. CDR3s include the opening cysteine and the closing phenylalanine or tryptophan. D genes are given only for firm matches. A row's size may be missing; if present it is once, few, many or a size class.

CDR3nt,CDR3aa,abundance,j_gene,v_gene,d_gene
TGTGCCAGCAGCGTGGGTTCAGATACGCAGTATTTT,CASSVGSDTQYF,NA,TRBJ2-3,TRBV9,NA
TGTGCCAGCACCGCTTCCGACGGCACAGATACGCAGTATTTT,CASTASDGTDTQYF,NA,TRBJ2-3,TRBV7-2,NA
TGTGCCAGCAGCCCATCCCGGGGGCGAGCGGGGGCGAGCACAGATACGCAGTATTTT,CASSPSRGRAGASTDTQYF,NA,TRBJ2-3,TRBV11-2,TRBD2
TGTGCCAGCAGCTTACTAAAGAAGGACAGCACAGATACGCAGTATTTT,CASSLLKKDSTDTQYF,few,TRBJ2-3,TRBV13,NA
TGTGCCAGCAATAAGGGGTACAATGAGCAGTTCTTC,CASNKGYNEQFF,NA,TRBJ2-1,TRBV12-3/TRBV12-4,NA
TGCGCCAGCAGCTCGTTGCAGGGGGCAGGGGAGCAGTACTTC,CASSSLQGAGEQYF,NA,TRBJ2-7,TRBV5-1,TRBD1
TGTGCCACCAGCAGAGATTATCGAGGACAGGGCTCCGGGGCCAACGTCCTGACTTTC,CATSRDYRGQGSGANVLTF,few,TRBJ2-6,TRBV15,TRBD1
TGTGCCAGCAGTGAGAAGACAGGGCATGGGGATGAGCAGTTCTTC,CASSEKTGHGDEQFF,NA,TRBJ2-1,TRBV2,TRBD1
TGTGCCAGCAGCTTATTGCAAGCGGGGGATTACAATGAGCAGTTCTTC,CASSLLQAGDYNEQFF,few,TRBJ2-1,TRBV7-2,TRBD2
TGTGCCAGCAGTACCCGACAGGGGGCTACCTACGAGCAGTACTTC,CASSTRQGATYEQYF,few,TRBJ2-7,TRBV12-3/TRBV12-4,TRBD1
TGTGCCAGCATCCATATCTTACCAGTAGCCAAAAACATTCAGTACTTC,CASIHILPVAKNIQYF,few,TRBJ2-4,TRBV7-3,NA
TGCAGTGCTAGGAAAGGGGGAAGCAATCAGCCCCAGCATTTT,CSARKGGSNQPQHF,few,TRBJ1-5,TRBV20-1,NA
TGCAGTGCTAGAGGTGGGGGGGACACTGAAGCTTTCTTT,CSARGGGDTEAFF,few,TRBJ1-1,TRBV20-1,NA
TGTGCCAGCTCACCAGAGAACGAAATCACCATATATTTT,CASSPENEITIYF,NA,TRBJ1-3,TRBV18,NA
TGTGCCAGCAGCTTAGGTCAGTTAAATCAGCCCCAGCATTTT,CASSLGQLNQPQHF,NA,TRBJ1-5,TRBV7-2,NA
TGTGCCAGCAGCTTAACCGGGACAGGGGAGAACTATGGCTACACCTTC,CASSLTGTGENYGYTF,NA,TRBJ1-2,TRBV7-2,TRBD1
TGTGCCAGCAGCTTATTGGCGATGGGGGGCGGAAGGAACACTGAAGCTTTCTTT,CASSLLAMGGGRNTEAFF,few,TRBJ1-1,TRBV7-3,NA
TGTGCCAGCAGCGCAAACAAAAGGAACGTTGGCTACACCTTC,CASSANKRNVGYTF,NA,TRBJ1-2,TRBV2,NA
TGTGCCAGCAGCCACGAAGGGCCGACGTACCAAGAGACCCAGTACTTC,CASSHEGPTYQETQYF,NA,TRBJ2-5,TRBV7-2,NA
TGTGCCAGCAGTTCCGGGACAGGTTCGAAAGGCTACACCTTC,CASSSGTGSKGYTF,few,TRBJ1-2,TRBV27,TRBD1
TGTGCCAGCAGTCCCTCGGGGGAGCAGTACTTC,CASSPSGEQYF,NA,TRBJ2-7,TRBV11-1,NA
TGTGCCATTTGCCCAGCGGGAACCTACAATGAGCAGTTCTTC,CAICPAGTYNEQFF,few,TRBJ2-1,TRBV28,TRBD2
TGTGCCATCACCGGACGGGAAAACACTGAAGCTTTCTTT,CAITGRENTEAFF,NA,TRBJ1-1,TRBV10-3,NA
TGTGCCATCAGTGACCGGACGGTTGGAGCCCAGCATTTT,CAISDRTVGAQHF,NA,TRBJ1-5,TRBV10-3,NA
TGTGCCACCAGCAGGAAAGAGGGAACTGAAGCTTTCTTT,CATSRKEGTEAFF,NA,TRBJ1-1,TRBV15,NA
TGTGCCAGCAGTTCACAGGGACAGTTCGTGGCCAAAAACATTCAGTACTTC,CASSSQGQFVAKNIQYF,few,TRBJ2-4,TRBV28,TRBD1
TGTGCCAGCAGCTTTGTCTTTTCGTCCGAGCAGTACTTC,CASSFVFSSEQYF,NA,TRBJ2-7,TRBV7-9,NA
TGCGCCAGCAGCTTGGTCACCGGGACAGCTAACACTGAAGCTTTCTTT,CASSLVTGTANTEAFF,NA,TRBJ1-1,TRBV5-1,TRBD1
TGTGCCAGCAGCCCGGGCCTCTCCGCCAGTCCTACGCAGTATTTT,CASSPGLSASPTQYF,many,TRBJ2-3,TRBV7-7,NA
TGTGCCAGCAGCTTGGGGGGTTCGACCTACGAGCAGTACTTC,CASSLGGSTYEQYF,few,TRBJ2-7,TRBV5-6,NA
TGTGCCGTACAGGGGGCGGTCGGGGAGCTGTTTTTT,CAVQGAVGELFF,NA,TRBJ2-2,TRBV10-3,TRBD1
TGCAGCGTTGAGGACAGGGGTTATAACTATGGCTACACCTTC,CSVEDRGYNYGYTF,NA,TRBJ1-2,TRBV29-1,TRBD1